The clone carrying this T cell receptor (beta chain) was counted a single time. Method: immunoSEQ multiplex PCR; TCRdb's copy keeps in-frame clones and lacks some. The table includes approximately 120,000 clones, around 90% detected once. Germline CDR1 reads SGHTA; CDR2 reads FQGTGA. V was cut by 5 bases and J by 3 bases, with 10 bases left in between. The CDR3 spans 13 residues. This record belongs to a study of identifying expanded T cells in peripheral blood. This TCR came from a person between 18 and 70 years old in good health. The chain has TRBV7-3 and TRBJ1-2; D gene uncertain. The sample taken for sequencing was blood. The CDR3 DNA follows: TGTGCCAGCAGCCCAAACGGGGACTATGGCTACACCTTC. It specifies CASSPNGDYGYTF.